These 28 T cell receptor beta chains came from one sample sequenced in a study of blood T cell repertoires in COVID-19. The data were produced by immunoSEQ multiplex PCR, yet TCRdb's version contains in-frame clones alone and is incomplete. The profile shows 25,000 to 35,000 clones, around 92% of them singletons. The sample taken for sequencing was peripheral blood. The receptors originated from a woman in her thirties or forties with active or convalescent COVID-19.

Details on this clone: Its ends do not fully match the called genes, so a read error is possible. In the same sample, other DNA sequences code for this CDR3. V and J are TRBV7-2 and TRBJ1-2, with a possible D match to TRBD1 (6 bases). The CDR3 contains 16 residues. CDR1 and CDR2 from the germline V gene are SGHTA and FQGNSA. In DNA, the CDR3 is TGTGCCAGCAGCTTAGGTGGGGGGGCGCTCAGCTATGGCTACACCTTT. It encodes CASSLGGGALSYGYTF.

The chain uses TRBV6-1 and TRBJ2-7; the D gene is possibly TRBD2 (6 bases). Trimming shortened V by 3 bases and J by 2 bases, and 11 bases separated the two germline ends. From germline, CDR1 is MNHNS and CDR2 SASEGT. The CDR3 spans 14 residues. Here the CDR3 reads CASSDRDSPYEQYF. The DNA for the CDR3 is TGTGCCAGCAGTGACCGGGACTCGCCCTACGAGCAGTACTTC.

The chain couples TRBV7-9 to TRBJ2-7; D call uncertain. The CDR3 contains 11 residues. Germline V CDR1 and CDR2: SEHNR, FQNEAQ (reference sequence). V was pared by 4 bases and J by 2 bases, with 3 bases between. The CDR3 region is CASSSTYEQYF. The CDR3 bases are TGTGCCAGCAGCTCCACCTACGAGCAGTACTTC.

In this sample, this clone turned up a few times. The CDR3, as DNA: TGTGCCAGCAGTGAGGAAATGCCTACAAGGAGGCTAACACCCCTCCACTTT. It encodes CASSEEMPTRRLTPLHF. The chain employs TRBV6-1 and TRBJ1-6; no clear D. Germline loops: CDR1 MNHNS, CDR2 SASEGT. V was trimmed by 3 bases and J by 11 bases, leaving 23 bases between them. This CDR3 has 17 amino acids.

This rearrangement joins TRBV6-5 to TRBJ2-1; the match to TRBD2 covers 9 bases. This CDR3 is built from 14 residues. With 4 bases clipped from V and 7 bases from J, the junction kept 5 bases outside the gene matches. Germline CDR1 is MNHEY and CDR2 is SVGAGI. The CDR3, as DNA: TGTGCCAGCAGTTCCGGCGGGGGGGAGAATGAGCAGTTCTTC. Protein sequence: CASSSGGGENEQFF.

This rearrangement joins TRBV19 to TRBJ1-2; D remains unclear. The germline gives CDR1 LNHDA, CDR2 SQIVND (reference sequence). CDR3 length: 12 amino acids. Deletions cut 5 bases from V and 3 bases from J, with 7 bases between. The CDR3: CASSPDYYGYTF. The CDR3 DNA reads TGTGCCAGTAGTCCGGACTACTATGGCTACACCTTC.

About this clone itself: Other DNA sequences in the same sample also yield this CDR3. The chain couples TRBV6-5 to TRBJ1-1, with unresolved D. Trimming removed 0 bases from V and 1 base from J, with 6 bases in between. The CDR3 totals 14 residues. Germline values: CDR1 MNHEY, CDR2 SVGAGI. CDR3 nucleotides: TGTGCCAGCAGTTACTCGCTGGCGAACACTGAAGCTTTCTTT. Translating it yields CASSYSLANTEAFF.

This chain joins TRBV28 and TRBJ1-4; D gene uncertain. Germline lookup yields CDR1 MDHEN and CDR2 SYDVKM. The CDR3 has 14 residues. Deletions cut 8 bases from V and 8 bases from J, with 18 bases between. CDR3 protein: CASGIEETAEKLFF. In DNA form, the CDR3 reads TGTGCCAGCGGAATCGAGGAGACTGCGGAAAAACTGTTTTTT.

The chain links TRBV6-5 to TRBJ2-1; 7 nucleotides align to TRBD1. Germline CDR1 reads MNHEY; CDR2 reads SVGAGI. The CDR3 is 16 amino acids. V lost 0 bases, J lost 0 bases, and 2 bases stayed unmatched. The CDR3 is CASSYSTGISYNEQFF. CDR3 DNA sequence: TGTGCCAGCAGTTACTCGACAGGGATCTCCTACAATGAGCAGTTCTTC.

This sequence joins TRBV28 and TRBJ1-2; 9 bases match TRBD1. The length of the CDR3 is 13 residues. Unmatched junction bases numbered 6, after V lost 6 bases and J lost 7 bases. Germline CDR1 and CDR2: MDHEN and SYDVKM. CDR3 in amino acids: CASRRQGEGGYTF. The CDR3 DNA reads as TGTGCCAGCAGGCGACAGGGGGAGGGTGGCTACACCTTC.

The rearrangement uses TRBV24-1 and TRBJ1-5; tentatively, D is TRBD1 (5 bases). This CDR3 spans 17 amino acids. V was pared by 6 bases and J by 2 bases, with 19 bases between. Germline CDR1 reads KGHDR; CDR2 reads SFDVKD. The CDR3 region is CATSPQGDSGGNQPQHF. DNA of the CDR3: TGTGCCACCAGTCCCCAAGGCGACAGTGGGGGCAATCAGCCCCAGCATTTT.

The chain has TRBV7-2 and TRBJ1-2, with unresolved D. Germline V gene lookup returns CDR1 SGHTA and CDR2 FQGNSA. Trimming removed 5 bases from V and 4 bases from J, with 11 bases in between. This CDR3 spans 13 amino acids. The CDR3 region has the DNA TGTGCCAGCAGCACCTCACTCGGCTATGGCTACACCTTC. It yields the protein CASSTSLGYGYTF.

The gene calls are TRBV7-3 and TRBJ2-7; 9 bases map to TRBD1. Trimming removed 4 bases from V and 9 bases from J; junction bases left unmatched: 1. CDR1 and CDR2 from the germline V gene are SGHTA and FQGTGA. This CDR3 spans 11 amino acids. The CDR3 coding sequence is TGTGCCAGCAGCTCGGGACAGGGGCAGTACTTC. Residues: CASSSGQGQYF.

This chain connects TRBV23-1 to TRBJ2-3; D is possibly TRBD1 (5 bases). TRBV23-1 carries the ORF label, with uncertain function. This CDR3 has 16 amino acids. V was cut by 8 bases and J by 4 bases, with 22 bases left in between. This chain's CDR3 is CASDSLGQGYPDTQYF. In DNA form, the CDR3 reads TGCGCCAGCGATAGTTTAGGGCAGGGTTATCCAGATACGCAGTATTTT.

The chain uses TRBV4-3 and TRBJ1-5; D is ambiguous. V was clipped by 4 bases and J by 7 bases, with 14 bases between them. Germline V lookup: CDR1 LGHNA, CDR2 YSLEER. The CDR3 runs 14 residues. The CDR3 region has the DNA TGCGCCAGCAGCCTTAACGCGGGCGAGCAGCCCCAGCATTTT. As protein: CASSLNAGEQPQHF.

The gene calls are TRBV7-3 and TRBJ2-2; D is perhaps TRBD1 (5 bases). In germline, CDR1 is SGHTA, CDR2 FQGTGA. V was shortened by 5 bases and J by 2 bases, with 12 bases between the two germline ends. There are 15 residues in the CDR3. The chain's CDR3 is CASSPTTANTGELFF. CDR3 bases: TGTGCCAGCAGCCCAACGACAGCAAACACCGGGGAGCTGTTTTTT.

The rearrangement links TRBV19 to TRBJ2-7, with 7 bases that match TRBD1. Germline-derived CDR1 and CDR2 are LNHDA and SQIVND (reference sequence). The CDR3 is 16 amino acids. The V and J ends lost 4 bases and 2 bases, in that order; junction bases with no gene match: 11. The CDR3 protein is CASSTSRDRQAYEQYF. CDR3 bases: TGTGCCAGTAGTACAAGCCGGGACAGACAAGCCTACGAGCAGTACTTC. Complete variable domain (other parts from reference TRBV19 and TRBJ2-7): DGGITQSPKYLFRKEGQNVTLSCEQNLNHDAMYWYRQDPGQGLRLIYYSQIVNDFQKGDIAEGYSVSREKKESFPLTVTSAQKNPTAFYLCASSTSRDRQAYEQYFGPGTRLTVT.

The V call is TRBV5-6, the J call TRBJ2-6; 7 bases are shared with TRBD2. From germline, CDR1 is SGHDT and CDR2 YYEEEE. CDR3 size: 15 residues. With 5 bases clipped from V and 4 bases from J, the junction kept 6 bases outside the gene matches. This CDR3 reads CASSPGGPGANVLTF. CDR3 DNA: TGTGCCAGCAGTCCGGGGGGTCCCGGGGCCAACGTCCTGACTTTC.

The V and J genes are TRBV27 and TRBJ2-7; D is possibly TRBD1 (5 bases). The germline V gene encodes CDR1 MNHEY and CDR2 SMNVEV (reference sequence). V lost 2 bases and J 3 bases, leaving 8 bases between the germline ends. This CDR3 is 13 amino acids long. DNA for the CDR3: TGTGCCAGCAGTTTAAGGACATTCTACGAGCAGTACTTC. Translating gives CASSLRTFYEQYF.

The chain recombines TRBV28 with TRBJ1-6; maybe TRBD1 (5 bases). The V gene lost 5 bases and the J gene lost 5 bases, with 25 bases spanning the gap. This CDR3 contains 19 residues. From germline, CDR1 is MDHEN and CDR2 SYDVKM. CDR3 sequence reads: CASSETTLQAPRHNSPLHF. In nucleotides, the CDR3 is TGTGCCAGCAGTGAAACAACCCTACAGGCCCCTAGGCATAATTCACCCCTCCACTTT.

The chain is built from TRBV6-5 and TRBJ1-1; 7 bases map to TRBD1. Germline lookup yields CDR1 MNHEY and CDR2 SVGAGI. The length of the CDR3 is 15 residues. Trimming at V came to 0 bases and at J to 2 bases, leaving 3 bases not matched to a gene. DNA of the CDR3: TGTGCCAGCAGTTACTCTGGGACAGCAAACACTGAAGCTTTCTTT. It specifies CASSYSGTANTEAFF.

The chain is built from TRBV19 and TRBJ2-7, with 8 bases that match TRBD2. V trimming: 5 bases; J trimming: 6 bases; junction bases outside the gene matches: 12. The CDR3 length is 15 residues. Germline V lookup: CDR1 LNHDA, CDR2 SQIVND (reference sequence). CDR3 amino acids: CASSLGTRSSGEQYF. For the CDR3, the DNA is TGTGCCAGTAGTTTAGGGACTAGGTCTTCGGGCGAGCAGTACTTC.

The genes are TRBV3-1 (or the pseudogene TRBV3-2) and TRBJ1-1; 9 positions match TRBD1. This CDR3 is 15 amino acids long. Germline CDR1 is LGHDT and CDR2 is YNNKEL (reference sequence). The V gene end was trimmed by 6 bases and the J gene end by 5 bases; junction bases not matched to a gene: 10. CDR3 amino acids: CASSPTGTGLTEAFF. The CDR3 bases are TGTGCCAGCAGTCCTACCGGGACAGGGCTAACTGAAGCTTTCTTT.

This clone appeared once. CDR3 sequence reads: CASSLFWDRGLTEAFF. The CDR3, as DNA: TGTGCCAGCAGTCTCTTTTGGGACAGGGGGTTGACTGAAGCTTTCTTT. V gene TRBV28 combines with J gene TRBJ1-1; 11 bases align to TRBD1. The junction had 10 bases not matched to a gene; V was cut back by 5 bases and J by 5 bases. This CDR3 has 16 residues. Germline V gene lookup returns CDR1 MDHEN and CDR2 SYDVKM.

The chain has TRBV15 and TRBJ2-1; no clear D. V was shortened by 1 base and J by 0 bases, with 7 bases between the two germline ends. Germline V gene lookup returns CDR1 LNHNV and CDR2 YYDKDF (reference sequence). CDR3 length: 15 residues. The CDR3 is CATSRGGYSYNEQFF. CDR3 nucleotide sequence: TGTGCCACCAGCAGAGGAGGTTACTCCTACAATGAGCAGTTCTTC.

The chain has TRBV9 and TRBJ2-2; D may be TRBD2 (6 bases). The CDR3 runs to 16 residues. Germline CDR1 is SGDLS and CDR2 is YYNGEE. Trimming pared 4 bases from V and 0 bases from J, leaving 13 bases between. CDR3 residues: CASSLREKANTGELFF. DNA of the CDR3: TGTGCCAGCAGCCTTCGGGAGAAAGCGAACACCGGGGAGCTGTTTTTT.

The chain links TRBV25-1 to TRBJ2-1; 7 bases line up with TRBD2. Germline V lookup: CDR1 MGHDK, CDR2 SYGVNS. This CDR3 is built from 13 residues. Losses at the gene ends were 6 bases for V and 4 bases for J; bases not matched to a gene: 3. This CDR3 reads CASRAGMYNEQFF. CDR3 coding DNA: TGTGCCAGCAGAGCGGGAATGTACAATGAGCAGTTCTTC.

The chain has TRBV30 and TRBJ2-3; 11 bases align to TRBD2. The ends lost 3 bases at V and 6 bases at J; junction bases unmatched: 8. CDR1 is GTSNPN and CDR2 is SVGIG in the germline V gene (reference sequence). The CDR3 length is 15 residues. CDR3 sequence (DNA): TGTGCCTGGAGAGCCCTAGCGGGGGGCCGCGATACGCAGTATTTT. This codes for CAWRALAGGRDTQYF.